Each of the 13 T cell receptor beta chains below was sequenced from the same sample in a study of CD8 T cells in Susac syndrome. With random hexamers, roughly 0.45 to 1 ug RNA was reverse transcribed. MiXCR, run by TCRdb on the immunoSEQ multiplex PCR reads, gives a single entry per CDR3 protein. This repertoire shows some 200,000 distinct CDR3 sequences, over 90% found once; its top ten account for approximately 0.16%. What was sequenced was CD8+ T cells from PBMCs. These receptor sequences come from a human donor with Susac syndrome.

V usage is TRBV4-1 and J usage is TRBJ2-3; 12 positions match TRBD1. V gave up 4 bases and J gave up 3 bases; unmatched junction bases: 11. This CDR3 contains 18 residues. Germline lookup yields CDR1 MGHRA and CDR2 YSYEKL. Here the CDR3 DNA reads TGCGCCAGCAGCCTACATCCGGGACAGGGGGCTTCAACAGATACGCAGTATTTT. Its translation: CASSLHPGQGASTDTQYF.

The chain employs TRBV7-6 and TRBJ2-7; D may be TRBD1 (6 bases). The V end was cut by 5 bases, the J end by 1 base, with 9 bases between. Germline V gene lookup returns CDR1 SGHVS and CDR2 FNYEAQ. The CDR3 totals 13 residues. The CDR3 nucleotides are TGTGCCAGCAGCGCCGGACAGTCCTACGAGCAGTACTTC. Translated: CASSAGQSYEQYF.

This rearrangement joins TRBV30 to TRBJ2-1; no reliable D call. The CDR3 runs 14 residues. The V gene lost 4 bases and the J gene lost 4 bases, with 14 bases spanning the gap. Germline lookup yields CDR1 GTSNPN and CDR2 SVGIG (reference sequence). CDR3 nucleotide sequence: TGTGCCTGGACTTCGGCGTATGGTTACAATGAGCAGTTCTTC. It encodes CAWTSAYGYNEQFF.

J is TRBJ2-5 and V is TRBV7-9; 11 bases map to TRBD2. Germline values: CDR1 SEHNR, CDR2 FQNEAQ (reference sequence). V lost 7 bases to trimming and J lost 4 bases; unmatched junction nucleotides: 8. The CDR3 is 15 residues long. In DNA, the CDR3 is TGTGCCAGCATCCTTTCCGGGACTAGCGGAGAGACCCAGTACTTC. It encodes CASILSGTSGETQYF.

The chain couples TRBV27 to TRBJ2-1; D is perhaps TRBD2 (7 bases). The germline gives CDR1 MNHEY, CDR2 SMNVEV (reference sequence). Deletions cut 3 bases from V and 7 bases from J, with 13 bases between. This CDR3 comprises 14 residues. The CDR3: CASSLGGRPNEQFF. The DNA for the CDR3 is TGTGCCAGCAGTTTGGGGGGGCGCCCGAATGAGCAGTTCTTC.

V gene TRBV7-9 combines with J gene TRBJ2-3, with D unresolved. CDR1 is SEHNR and CDR2 is FQNEAQ in the germline V gene (reference sequence). V lost 5 bases and J lost 6, with 9 bases in between. The CDR3 consists of 12 residues. The DNA for the CDR3 is TGTGCCAGCAGCATAATCGCGGATACGCAGTATTTT. It encodes CASSIIADTQYF.

This chain connects TRBV30 to TRBJ1-1; 10 bases map to TRBD1. Trimming took 4 bases from V and 4 from J; bases not matched to a gene: 3. The germline V gene encodes CDR1 GTSNPN and CDR2 SVGIG (reference sequence). The CDR3 totals 13 residues. CDR3 region: CAWIGTGVTEAFF. The CDR3 region has the DNA TGTGCCTGGATTGGGACAGGGGTCACTGAAGCTTTCTTT.

The genes are TRBV19 and TRBJ1-4; tentatively, D is TRBD1 (5 bases). The germline gives CDR1 LNHDA, CDR2 SQIVND (reference sequence). This CDR3 contains 15 residues. V dropped 9 bases and J dropped 7 bases, with 21 bases sitting between them. This CDR3 reads CASQPRQSDTEKLFF. As DNA, the CDR3 is TGTGCCAGCCAACCCCGACAGTCCGATACTGAAAAACTGTTTTTT.

The chain uses TRBV3-1 and TRBJ2-5; TRBD2 aligns across 14 bases. Losses at the gene ends were 2 bases for V and 3 bases for J; bases not matched to a gene: 14. Germline V lookup: CDR1 LGHDT, CDR2 YNNKEL (reference sequence). The CDR3 consists of 20 residues. The chain's CDR3 is CASSQYRMGLAGALEETQYF. CDR3 nucleotides: TGTGCCAGCAGCCAATATCGGATGGGACTAGCGGGAGCTTTGGAAGAGACCCAGTACTTC.

The genes are TRBV3-1 and TRBJ1-5; D is ambiguous. Germline CDR1 and CDR2: LGHDT and YNNKEL (reference sequence). The CDR3 loop spans 13 amino acids. With 0 bases removed from V and 7 bases from J, the gap between germline ends came to 7 bases. For the CDR3, the DNA is TGTGCCAGCAGCCAAGATGATGGACAGCCCCAGCATTTT. This translates into CASSQDDGQPQHF.

The chain employs TRBV27 and TRBJ2-7; perhaps D is TRBD1 or TRBD2 (7 bases each). The germline V gene encodes CDR1 MNHEY and CDR2 SMNVEV (reference sequence). The CDR3 extends over 13 amino acids. V lost 6 bases and J 4 bases, leaving 13 bases between the germline ends. CDR3 sequence reads: CASSPQGGYEQYF. The CDR3 bases are TGTGCCAGCAGCCCCCAGGGGGGGTACGAGCAGTACTTC.

The rearrangement uses TRBV29-1 and TRBJ1-2; D ambiguous. Germline V gene data show CDR1 as SQVTM and CDR2 as ANQGSEA. CDR3 length: 14 amino acids. V lost 0 bases, J lost 4 bases, and 12 bases lay in between. The CDR3, as DNA: TGCAGCGTTGAAGACCTGACTGTCCGCTATGGCTACACCTTC. Protein sequence: CSVEDLTVRYGYTF.

This rearrangement joins TRBV3-1 to TRBJ2-3; a weak D match, TRBD2 (6 bases). Germline lookup yields CDR1 LGHDT and CDR2 YNNKEL (reference sequence). V dropped 4 bases and J dropped 2 bases, with 22 bases sitting between them. The CDR3 has 18 amino acids. This chain's CDR3 is CASSPGTGDVGVTDTQYF. CDR3 sequence (DNA): TGTGCCAGCAGCCCCGGGACGGGAGATGTGGGGGTCACAGATACGCAGTATTTT.